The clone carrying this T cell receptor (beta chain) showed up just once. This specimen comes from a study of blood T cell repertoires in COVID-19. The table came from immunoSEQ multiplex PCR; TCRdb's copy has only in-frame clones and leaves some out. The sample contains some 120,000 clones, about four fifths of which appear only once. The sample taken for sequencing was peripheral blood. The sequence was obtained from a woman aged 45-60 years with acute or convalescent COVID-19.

This CDR3 is CSVVGTGSVMYGYTF. The DNA of the CDR3 is TGCAGCGTTGTCGGCACAGGGTCCGTCATGTATGGCTACACCTTC. The chain uses TRBV29-1 and TRBJ1-2, with a possible D match to TRBD1 (6 bases). The CDR3 runs to 15 residues. Per the germline V gene, CDR1 is SQVTM and CDR2 is ANQGSEA. V lost 4 bases, J lost 5 bases, and 20 bases lay in between.